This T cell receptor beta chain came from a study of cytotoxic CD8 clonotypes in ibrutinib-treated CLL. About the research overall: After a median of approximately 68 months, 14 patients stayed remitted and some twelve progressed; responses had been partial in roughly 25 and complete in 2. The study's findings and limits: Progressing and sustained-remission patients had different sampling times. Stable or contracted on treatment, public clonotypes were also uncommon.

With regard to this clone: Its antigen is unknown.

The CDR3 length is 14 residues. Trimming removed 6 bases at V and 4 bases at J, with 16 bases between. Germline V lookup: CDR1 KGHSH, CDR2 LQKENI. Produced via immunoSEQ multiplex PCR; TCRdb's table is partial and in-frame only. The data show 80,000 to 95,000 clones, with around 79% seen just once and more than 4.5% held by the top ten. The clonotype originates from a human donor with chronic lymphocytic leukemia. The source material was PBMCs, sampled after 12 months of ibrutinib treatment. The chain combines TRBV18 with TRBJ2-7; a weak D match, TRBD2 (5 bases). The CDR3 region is CASSSERRIYEQYF. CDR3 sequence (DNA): TGTGCCAGCTCCTCCGAGCGGAGAATTTACGAGCAGTACTTC.